This TCR beta chain was retrieved from a study of somatic mutations in cytotoxic T cells in rheumatoid arthritis. Study information: The authors flow-sorted some V beta antibody-stained T-cell populations at nearly 100% purity, including V beta1+ cells that they sequenced for TCRB. Study-wide results and caveats: Comparison of CD8+ T-cell clonality between rheumatoid arthritis patients and age-matched healthy controls yielded no significant difference. For about an eighth of the roughly 60 patients, a single CD8+ clone accounted for more than 20% of CD8+ cells.

Trimming removed 1 base at V and 3 bases at J, with 16 bases between. Germline values: CDR1 SGHVS, CDR2 FQNEAQ. This CDR3 is built from 16 residues. Sequencing used immunoSEQ multiplex PCR; TCRdb keeps in-frame clones, though not all of them. The repertoire consists of under 30,000 clones, with roughly 74% occurring once and the leading ten covering roughly a tenth. As concerns this clone: Its cognate antigen is unknown.

The V gene is TRBV7-8, the J gene TRBJ2-7, with D unresolved. The sequence derives from a woman younger than 30 in good health. Sequencing used CD8+ T cells sorted from blood. DNA of the CDR3: TGTGCCAGCAGCTTAGAGGGCCACGGTTACAGCTACGAGCAGTACTTC. Protein sequence: CASSLEGHGYSYEQYF.